This T cell receptor beta chain was documented in a study of T cells in Graves' hyperthyroidism and ophthalmopathy. Findings and limits, study-wide: Most thyroid clonotypes expanded above 0.001 were also detected in blood. Classification by a 13 V-J model distinguished ophthalmopathy from stable hyperthyroidism.

This clonotype was counted ten times or more. No antigen is known for it. The ends lost 8 bases at V and 6 bases at J; junction bases unmatched: 13. Germline-derived CDR1 and CDR2 are GTSNPN and SVGIG (reference sequence). This CDR3 spans 13 amino acids. Using RNA transcripts as the source, TCR beta CDR3 regions were amplified. Carried out on the TCR CDR3, a first-round RT-PCR used the HTBI primer set. TCRdb re-analysed the multiplex PCR reads in MiXCR, keeping a single row per CDR3 protein. Among fewer than 800,000 distinct CDR3 sequences listed, 16% were seen once. The definition of stable Graves' hyperthyroidism was no ophthalmopathy progression within 18 months. Newly diagnosed hyperthyroidism, duration under 2 months, in patients aged 18 to 65.

Sequences were obtained from blood. The clonotype comes from a young man with Graves' hyperthyroidism. The J gene is TRBJ2-7, the V gene TRBV30; 7 nucleotides agree with TRBD2. The CDR3 sequence: CALRDYQTVEQYF. CDR3 DNA sequence: TGTGCCCTCCGGGACTACCAAACGGTCGAGCAGTACTTC.